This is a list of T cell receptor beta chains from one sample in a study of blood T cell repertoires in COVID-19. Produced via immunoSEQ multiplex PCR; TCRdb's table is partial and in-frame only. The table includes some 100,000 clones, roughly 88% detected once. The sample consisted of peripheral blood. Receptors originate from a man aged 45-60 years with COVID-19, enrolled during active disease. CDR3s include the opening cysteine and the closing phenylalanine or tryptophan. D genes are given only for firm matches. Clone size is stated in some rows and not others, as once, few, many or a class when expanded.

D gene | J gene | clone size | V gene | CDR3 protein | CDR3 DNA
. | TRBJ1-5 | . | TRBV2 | CASSAYGGDQPQHF | TGTGCCAGCAGTGCTTACGGGGGGGATCAGCCCCAGCATTTT
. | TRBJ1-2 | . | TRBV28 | CASSLLGSDNYGYTF | TGTGCCAGCAGTTTATTGGGCAGTGATAACTATGGCTACACCTTC
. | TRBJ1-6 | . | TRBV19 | CASSPTGLVLYNSPLHF | TGTGCCAGTAGTCCGACAGGCCTAGTTCTCTATAATTCACCCCTCCACTTT
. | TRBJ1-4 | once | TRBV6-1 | CASSEYLVGGAGGEKLFF | TGTGCCAGCAGTGAATATTTGGTGGGGGGGGCTGGCGGTGAAAAACTGTTTTTT
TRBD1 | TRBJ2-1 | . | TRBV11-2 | CASSLITGTASYNEQFF | TGTGCCAGCAGCTTAATTACCGGGACAGCCTCCTACAATGAGCAGTTCTTC
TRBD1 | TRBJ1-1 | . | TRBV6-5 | CASSYQGARTEAFF | TGTGCCAGCAGTTACCAGGGGGCGAGGACTGAAGCTTTCTTT
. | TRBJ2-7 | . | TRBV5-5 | CASRPRGMTYEQYF | TGTGCCAGCAGGCCCCGGGGGATGACCTACGAGCAGTACTTC
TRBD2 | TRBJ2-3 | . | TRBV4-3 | CASSSNREGPDTQYF | TGCGCCAGCAGCTCTAATCGGGAGGGGCCAGATACGCAGTATTTT
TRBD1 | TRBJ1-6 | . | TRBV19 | CASRQGKVSPLHF | TGTGCCAGTAGACAGGGGAAGGTTTCACCCCTCCACTTT
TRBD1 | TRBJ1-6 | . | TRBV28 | CASSLNPRTGNSYNSPLHF | TGTGCCAGCAGTTTAAATCCCAGGACAGGGAACTCCTATAATTCACCCCTCCACTTT
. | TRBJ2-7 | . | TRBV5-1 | CASSATGEHYEQYF | TGCGCCAGCAGCGCAACGGGTGAGCACTACGAGCAGTACTTC
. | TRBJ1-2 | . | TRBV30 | CAWSPPGSRGYTF | TGTGCCTGGAGCCCCCCGGGTTCGAGGGGCTACACCTTC
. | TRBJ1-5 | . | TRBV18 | CASSPIRTFSNQPQHF | TGTGCCAGCTCACCAATTAGGACTTTCAGCAATCAGCCCCAGCATTTT
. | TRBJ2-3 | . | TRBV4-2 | CASSQEASTDTQYF | TGTGCCAGCAGCCAAGAGGCTAGCACAGATACGCAGTATTTT
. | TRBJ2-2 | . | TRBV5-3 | CARRRRDTGELFF | TGTGCCAGAAGACGCCGGGACACCGGGGAGCTGTTTTTT
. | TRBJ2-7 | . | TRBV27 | CASSWGREAHEQYF | TGTGCCAGCAGTTGGGGCAGGGAGGCCCACGAGCAGTACTTC
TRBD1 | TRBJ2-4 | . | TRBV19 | CASSALQGARNIQYF | TGTGCCAGTAGTGCCCTACAGGGGGCGCGGAACATTCAGTACTTC
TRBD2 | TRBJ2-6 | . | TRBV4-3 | CASSQEGLAGVSGANVLTF | TGCGCCAGCAGCCAAGAAGGACTAGCGGGGGTCTCCGGGGCCAACGTCCTGACTTTC
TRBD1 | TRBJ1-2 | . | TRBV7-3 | CASSPRPGQHYGYTF | TGTGCCAGCAGCCCTAGACCGGGACAGCACTATGGCTACACCTTC
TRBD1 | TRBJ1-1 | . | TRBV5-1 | CASSVRQGPTPMNTEAFF | TGCGCCAGCAGCGTACGACAGGGGCCAACCCCAATGAACACTGAAGCTTTCTTT
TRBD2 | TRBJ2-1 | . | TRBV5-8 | CASTRLAGYPSYNEQFF | TGTGCCAGCACCAGACTAGCGGGGTACCCTTCCTACAATGAGCAGTTCTTC
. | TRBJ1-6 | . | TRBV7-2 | CASSGERDSPLHF | TGTGCCAGCAGTGGGGAGCGGGATTCACCCCTCCACTTT
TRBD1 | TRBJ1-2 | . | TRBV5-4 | CASSSSGTGPTDPTYGYTF | TGTGCCAGCAGCAGTTCCGGGACAGGGCCAACGGATCCTACGTATGGCTACACCTTC
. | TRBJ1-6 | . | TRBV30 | CAWTGQGNSPLHF | TGTGCCTGGACAGGGCAGGGTAATTCACCCCTCCACTTT
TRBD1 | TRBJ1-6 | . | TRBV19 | CASSIRPSTGDNSPLHF | TGTGCCAGTAGTATACGGCCATCGACAGGGGATAATTCACCCCTCCACTTT
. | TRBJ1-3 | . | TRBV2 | CAVQGHYEVYTIYF | TGTGCCGTTCAGGGACACTACGAAGTGTACACCATATATTTT
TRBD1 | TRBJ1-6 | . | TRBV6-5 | CASSETGISPLHF | TGTGCCAGCAGCGAGACAGGGATATCACCCCTCCACTTT
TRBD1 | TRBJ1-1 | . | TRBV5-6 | CASSLWTGVTEAFF | TGTGCCAGCAGCCTATGGACAGGGGTAACTGAAGCTTTCTTT
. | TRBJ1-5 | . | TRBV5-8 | CASSRTRGIQPQHF | TGTGCCAGCAGCCGGACAAGGGGAATTCAGCCCCAGCATTTT
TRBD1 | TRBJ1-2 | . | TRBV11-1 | CASSPRTGESYTF | TGTGCCAGCAGCCCTCGGACAGGGGAAAGCTACACCTTC
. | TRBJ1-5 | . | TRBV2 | CASNSGFNQPQHF | TGTGCCAGCAACTCGGGGTTCAATCAGCCCCAGCATTTT
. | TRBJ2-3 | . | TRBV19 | CASSIGRSTDTQYF | TGTGCCAGTAGTATTGGGAGGAGCACAGATACGCAGTATTTT
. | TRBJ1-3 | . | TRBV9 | CASSVGRESQGNTIYF | TGTGCCAGCAGCGTAGGACGGGAAAGCCAAGGAAACACCATATATTTT
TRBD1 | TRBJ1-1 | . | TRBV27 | CASSPWNTGATEAFF | TGTGCCAGCAGCCCATGGAACACAGGGGCCACTGAAGCTTTCTTT
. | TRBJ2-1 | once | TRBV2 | CASRGFQGSYNEQFF | TGTGCCAGCAGGGGGTTTCAGGGGTCCTACAATGAGCAGTTCTTC
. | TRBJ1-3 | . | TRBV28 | CASSWPGTSGNTIYF | TGTGCCAGCAGTTGGCCGGGAACCTCTGGAAACACCATATATTTT
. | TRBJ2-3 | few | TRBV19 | CASRLSGDTQYF | TGTGCCAGTAGACTCAGCGGAGATACGCAGTATTTT
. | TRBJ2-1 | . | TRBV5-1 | CASSLETPGGEQFF | TGCGCCAGCAGCTTGGAAACTCCCGGCGGTGAGCAGTTCTTC
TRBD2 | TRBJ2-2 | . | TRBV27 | CASSLQRGGNGELFF | TGTGCCAGCAGTCTACAGCGGGGGGGTAACGGGGAGCTGTTTTTT
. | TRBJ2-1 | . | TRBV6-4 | CASSDPLGGCYNEQFF | TGTGCCAGCAGTGATCCCTTGGGGGGTTGCTACAATGAGCAGTTCTTC
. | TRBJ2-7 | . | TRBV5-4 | CASSVQGEEQYF | TGTGCCAGCAGCGTACAGGGTGAAGAGCAGTACTTC
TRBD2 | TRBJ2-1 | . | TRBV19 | CASSTSYKTSSNEQFF | TGTGCCAGTAGTACCTCTTACAAGACTAGCTCCAATGAGCAGTTCTTC
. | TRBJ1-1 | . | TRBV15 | CATSRDWGAEAFF | TGTGCCACCAGCAGAGATTGGGGGGCTGAAGCTTTCTTT
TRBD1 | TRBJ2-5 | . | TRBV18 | CASSPLSRTGRETQYF | TGTGCCAGCTCACCCCTCTCTCGGACAGGGAGGGAGACCCAGTACTTC